This record covers a single T cell receptor beta chain. Its specificity is not known. These data come from a study of T cell responses to AZD1222 COVID-19 vaccine. Sequencing used immunoSEQ multiplex PCR; TCRdb keeps in-frame clones, though not all of them. Here the sample spans about 110,000 clones, 80% to 95% being singletons. Broader study findings: Within unmutated variant regions lay the reported targets of nearly half of spike-specific TCRs. It was only after the peak T cell response that any repertoires were sampled.

This receptor was obtained from an adult who received the AZD1222 COVID-19 vaccine. This specimen consisted of peripheral blood, obtained 28 days after the second AZD1222 dose.

The CDR3 nucleotides are TGTGCCAGCAGCTTGGGGCCGGGACAGTTCTACGAGCAGTACTTC. The encoded protein is CASSLGPGQFYEQYF. The rearrangement joins TRBV5-8 to TRBJ2-7; 7 bases line up with TRBD1. Trimming at V came to 0 bases and at J to 3 bases, leaving 6 bases not matched to a gene. CDR1 is SGHTS, CDR2 YDEGEE, per germline. This CDR3 has 15 amino acids.